Listed below are T cell receptor beta chains from one sample, sequenced in a study of blood T cell repertoires in COVID-19. Produced via immunoSEQ multiplex PCR; TCRdb's table is partial and in-frame only. The repertoire holds over 350,000 clones, around nine tenths seen once, with around 1.8% in the top ten. Sequencing was done on a sample of PBMCs or T cells enriched from blood (not recorded which). The receptors derive from a woman aged 18-35 years with acute COVID-19. The CDR3 runs from the conserved cysteine through the conserved F or W. D genes are given only for firm matches. Not every row has a clone size; where given, it reads once, few, many or a size class.

V gene	D gene	clone size	J gene	CDR3 DNA	CDR3 protein
TRBV7-3	.	.	TRBJ2-3	TGTGCCAGCAGCTTAAGCGGGGACACAGATACGCAGTATTTT	CASSLSGDTDTQYF
TRBV15	.	.	TRBJ1-2	TGTGCCACCAGCAGAGTAGAAAGGGCCAGGGATGGCTACACCTTC	CATSRVERARDGYTF
TRBV3-1/TRBV3-2	TRBD1	.	TRBJ1-2	TGTGCCAGCAGCCAAGACATACAGGGGGCGAGATATGGCTACACCTTC	CASSQDIQGARYGYTF
TRBV15	.	once	TRBJ1-1	TGTGCCACCAGCAGAGATTCGTTAGGGGTTGAAGCTTTCTTT	CATSRDSLGVEAFF
TRBV3-1/TRBV3-2	.	.	TRBJ2-7	TGTGCCAGCAGTTACAGGGCCTCCTACGAGCAGTACTTC	CASSYRASYEQYF
TRBV5-6	TRBD1	.	TRBJ2-5	TGTGCCAGCAGCCTGACAGGGGGCCAAGAGACCCAGTACTTC	CASSLTGGQETQYF
TRBV10-2	.	.	TRBJ1-2	TGCGCCAGTACTCCACGGGAATACCGACTAAACTATGGCTACACCTTC	CASTPREYRLNYGYTF
TRBV19	.	.	TRBJ1-5	TGTGCCAGTAGTATAGAGGAGCAGCCCCAGCATTTT	CASSIEEQPQHF
TRBV7-3	TRBD2	.	TRBJ2-3	TGTGCCAGTGCTCGGGGGGAAGATACGCAGTATTTT	CASARGEDTQYF
TRBV2	.	.	TRBJ1-2	TGTGCCAGCCTCAGTGGAGTCTATGGCTACACCTTC	CASLSGVYGYTF
TRBV5-1	TRBD2	.	TRBJ2-1	TGCGCCAGCAGCTTCCTAGCGGGAGAAGCAAATGAGCAGTTCTTC	CASSFLAGEANEQFF
TRBV19	.	.	TRBJ1-1	TGTGCCAGTAGACCGACAGTGAACACTGAAGCTTTCTTT	CASRPTVNTEAFF
TRBV12-3/TRBV12-4	TRBD1	.	TRBJ1-4	TGTGCCAGCAGGGGGGGACAGATTGAAAAACTGTTTTTT	CASRGGQIEKLFF
TRBV28	.	.	TRBJ1-2	TGTGCCAGCAGAACAGAATCTAACTATGGCTACACCTTC	CASRTESNYGYTF
TRBV3-1/TRBV3-2	.	.	TRBJ2-7	TGTGCCAGCAGCCAAGAAAGACAAGGCTACGAGCAGTACTTC	CASSQERQGYEQYF
TRBV7-2	.	.	TRBJ2-1	TGTGCCAGCAGCTTAAGCGCCGGGAGAGGGACCTACAATGAGCAGTTCTTC	CASSLSAGRGTYNEQFF
TRBV19	TRBD2	.	TRBJ2-3	TGTGCCAGTAGACGGACTAGCGGGAGGGCCAGTGGCACAGATACGCAGTATTTT	CASRRTSGRASGTDTQYF
TRBV18	.	once	TRBJ1-5	TGTGCCAGCTCACCCACAGAAGCTCAGCCCCAGCATTTT	CASSPTEAQPQHF
TRBV5-5	TRBD2	.	TRBJ2-2	TGTGCCAGCAGTCCACCGGGACTATCAGCGACCGGGGAGCTGTTTTTT	CASSPPGLSATGELFF
TRBV5-1	.	.	TRBJ2-1	TGCGCCAGCAGCTTGTACGGCAGACAACTCGACAATGAGCAGTTCTTC	CASSLYGRQLDNEQFF
TRBV27	.	.	TRBJ1-1	TGTGCCAGCAGTTTTTTGGGGCTGAAAGGAACTGAAGCTTTCTTT	CASSFLGLKGTEAFF
TRBV15	.	.	TRBJ1-5	TGTGCCACCAGCAGAGGATATCACGGGAGCAATCAGCCCCAGCATTTT	CATSRGYHGSNQPQHF
TRBV29-1	.	.	TRBJ2-7	TGCAGCGCAGGACCGACTAGAACAGGCTACGAGCAGTACTTC	CSAGPTRTGYEQYF
TRBV12-3/TRBV12-4	.	.	TRBJ2-2	TGTGCCAGCAGGGAGACAGTCGCCGGGGAGCTGTTTTTT	CASRETVAGELFF
TRBV29-1	TRBD2	.	TRBJ2-1	TGCAGCGTGTTAGCGGGAGGGGACGGTGAGCAGTTCTTC	CSVLAGGDGEQFF
TRBV10-3	.	.	TRBJ1-6	TGTGCCATCAGTGAGGACAGGACGGGTTCACCCCTCCACTTT	CAISEDRTGSPLHF
TRBV9	.	.	TRBJ1-6	TGTGCCAGCAGCGTAGAAGCAGGGAAGGTGAATTCACCCCTCCACTTT	CASSVEAGKVNSPLHF
TRBV28	.	.	TRBJ2-2	TGTGCCAGCAGTTTCCGGGGTAACCTAGGGGAGCTGTTTTTT	CASSFRGNLGELFF
TRBV29-1	TRBD2	.	TRBJ2-3	TGCAGCGTTGAGACTAGCGGGAGTAACACAGATACGCAGTATTTT	CSVETSGSNTDTQYF
TRBV3-1/TRBV3-2	.	once	TRBJ2-5	TGTGCCAGCAGCCAAGCGCGCGGGAATGGAGAGACCCAGTACTTC	CASSQARGNGETQYF
TRBV18	.	.	TRBJ1-4	TGTGCCAGCTCACCACGCGAGGGTTCTAATGAAAAACTGTTTTTT	CASSPREGSNEKLFF
TRBV28	.	.	TRBJ2-4	TGTGCCAGCACTCTTAGCGGAAAAAACATTCAGTACTTC	CASTLSGKNIQYF
TRBV19	TRBD2	.	TRBJ2-5	TGTGCCAGTAGTGCCCGAGCGGGAGGCGGGGAGACCCAGTACTTC	CASSARAGGGETQYF
TRBV18	.	.	TRBJ1-2	TGTGCCAGCTCACCTCGGGGGGTTCCGGACTACACCTTC	CASSPRGVPDYTF
TRBV12-3/TRBV12-4	.	.	TRBJ2-3	TGTGCCAGCAGTTTAGCGGGGGCTACGCAGTATTTT	CASSLAGATQYF
TRBV4-1	.	.	TRBJ2-7	TGCGCCAGCAGCCAAGAAGGTTTGGGACATACCATCTACGAGCAGTACTTC	CASSQEGLGHTIYEQYF
TRBV12-3/TRBV12-4	.	.	TRBJ1-3	TGTGCCAGCAGTCCTCGAAACACCATATATTTT	CASSPRNTIYF
TRBV30	.	.	TRBJ2-7	TGTGCCTGGAACCGCGCCTACGAGCAGTACTTC	CAWNRAYEQYF
TRBV19	.	.	TRBJ1-5	TGTGCCAGTTCGGGGGGAGAGGACAATCAGCCCCAGCATTTT	CASSGGEDNQPQHF
TRBV7-9	.	.	TRBJ1-4	TGTGCCAGCAGCACTTACGGCGGGGGAGCTAATGAAAAACTGTTTTTT	CASSTYGGGANEKLFF
TRBV7-9	TRBD1	.	TRBJ2-7	TGTGCCAGCAGCCCCGGGACAGGGTACGAGCAGTACTTC	CASSPGTGYEQYF
TRBV19	TRBD2	few	TRBJ2-1	TGTGCCAGTAGTAACCCACGGGGAGGGACGGAGTCCAATGAGCAGTTCTTC	CASSNPRGGTESNEQFF
TRBV5-1	TRBD1	once	TRBJ2-3	TGCGCCAGCAGCTCCGGGACAGGCCTCACAGATACGCAGTATTTT	CASSSGTGLTDTQYF
TRBV20-1	.	.	TRBJ2-3	TGCAGTGCTAGCTTCGGGGATACGCAGTATTTT	CSASFGDTQYF
TRBV5-1	.	.	TRBJ2-5	TGCGCCAGCAGCCGTGACAGTTTCCAAGAGACCCAGTACTTC	CASSRDSFQETQYF
TRBV4-1	TRBD1	.	TRBJ1-2	TGCGCCAGCACCCTAAGACAGGGGGATTATGGCTACACCTTC	CASTLRQGDYGYTF
TRBV11-2	.	.	TRBJ2-7	TGTGCCAGCAGCCGAAAGACTAGTTTCTCGGGTGAGCAGTACTTC	CASSRKTSFSGEQYF
TRBV28	TRBD1	.	TRBJ2-6	TGTGCCAGCGCTTACCGGACAGGTTTTGGGGCCAACGTCCTGACTTTC	CASAYRTGFGANVLTF
TRBV21-1	.	.	TRBJ2-7	TGTGCCAGCAGCAAGCCCCAAACTAGTACAAACTCCTACGAGCAGTACTTC	CASSKPQTSTNSYEQYF
TRBV6-5	TRBD1	.	TRBJ2-2	TGTGCCAGCAGCACAGGGGTCTCCGGGGAGCTGTTTTTT	CASSTGVSGELFF
TRBV28	TRBD1	.	TRBJ1-2	TGTGCCAGCAGTTTTCAGGGGGGAGCTAACTATGGCTACACCTTC	CASSFQGGANYGYTF
TRBV7-9	.	.	TRBJ2-5	TGTGCCAGCAGCTTGCAAGGACAGTCTGGGACCCAGTACTTC	CASSLQGQSGTQYF
TRBV7-2	TRBD2	.	TRBJ2-7	TGTGCCAGCAGCCCTCCTAGCGGGAGTTACGAGCAGTACTTC	CASSPPSGSYEQYF
TRBV25-1	.	.	TRBJ1-2	TGTGCCAGTCTTTGGCAGAATGGCTACACCTTC	CASLWQNGYTF
TRBV5-6	TRBD1	.	TRBJ2-7	TGTGCCAGCAGCTCCGGGACAGGGGTTCCCGAGCAGTACTTC	CASSSGTGVPEQYF